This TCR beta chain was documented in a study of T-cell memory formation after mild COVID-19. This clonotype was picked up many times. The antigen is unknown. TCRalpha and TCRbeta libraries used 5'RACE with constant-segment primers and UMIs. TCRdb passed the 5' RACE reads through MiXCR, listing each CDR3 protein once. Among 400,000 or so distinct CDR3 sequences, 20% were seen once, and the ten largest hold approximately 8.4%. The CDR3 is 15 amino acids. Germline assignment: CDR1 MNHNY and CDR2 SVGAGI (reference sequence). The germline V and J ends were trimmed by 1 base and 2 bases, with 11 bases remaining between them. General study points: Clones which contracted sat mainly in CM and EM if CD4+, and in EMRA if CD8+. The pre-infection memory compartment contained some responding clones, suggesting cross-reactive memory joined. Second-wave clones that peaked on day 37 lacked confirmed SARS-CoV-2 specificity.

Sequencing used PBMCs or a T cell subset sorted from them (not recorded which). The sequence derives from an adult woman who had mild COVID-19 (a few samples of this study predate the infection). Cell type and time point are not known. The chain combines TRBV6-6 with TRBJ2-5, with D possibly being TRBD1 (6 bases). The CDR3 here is CASSYLPGQQETQYF. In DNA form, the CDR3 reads TGTGCCAGCAGTTACTTGCCTGGACAGCAAGAGACCCAGTACTTC.